This passage covers 19 T cell receptor beta chains from one sample sequenced in a study of cytomegalovirus exposure and HLA in healthy donors. A multiplex PCR was run with 60 Vbeta primers and 13 Jbeta primers. The data were produced by immunoSEQ multiplex PCR, yet TCRdb's version contains in-frame clones alone and is incomplete. The data contain about 210,000 clones, more than 80% of them singletons. Sequencing was done on a sample of PBMCs. The receptors originated from a man aged 25 to 45 in good health and CMV-seronegative.

This clone occurred once. The chain carries TRBV4-3 and TRBJ2-2; D is possibly TRBD2 (5 bases). Germline CDR1 LGHNA, CDR2 YSLEER. The V gene lost 0 bases and the J gene lost 5 bases, with 19 bases spanning the gap. The CDR3 length is 18 residues. In DNA, the CDR3 is TGCGCCAGCAGCCAAGATGCCCCGGCGTTAGGAGGTACCGGGGAGCTGTTTTTT. Translated: CASSQDAPALGGTGELFF.

With respect to this clone: The same CDR3 can be traced to other DNA sequences in this sample. The V call is TRBV5-1, the J call TRBJ1-5; 9 bases are shared with TRBD1. This CDR3 region has 14 residues. V gave up 4 bases and J gave up 5 bases; unmatched junction bases: 4. CDR1 and CDR2 (germline): SGHRS, YFSETQ. The DNA of the CDR3 is TGCGCCAGCAGCCCGGGGACAGGGTATCAGCCCCAGCATTTT. Its translation: CASSPGTGYQPQHF.

J is TRBJ2-3 and V is TRBV5-1; unclear D gene. The germline V gene has CDR1 SGHRS and CDR2 YFSETQ. This CDR3 contains 15 residues. Trimming left V 5 bases short and J 0 bases short, with 13 bases between. For the CDR3, the DNA is TGCGCCAGCAGTGAGCGCCCCACTAGCACAGATACGCAGTATTTT. Amino acids: CASSERPTSTDTQYF.

The V and J genes are TRBV28 and TRBJ1-1; D is ambiguous. Per germline, CDR1 MDHEN and CDR2 SYDVKM. This CDR3 has 17 residues. The ends were cut back, 6 bases at V and 11 bases at J, with 31 bases in the middle. Written as DNA, the CDR3 is TGTGCCAGCAGAAAACATACCCTTAAAGAAGGAGTCCTGAGGGCTTTCTTT. Its translation is CASRKHTLKEGVLRAFF.

Turning to this clone: An end of the junction differs from the germline gene, which may be a read error. The V call is TRBV7-2, the J call TRBJ2-6, with a weak D call TRBD2 (7 bases). The germline V gene has CDR1 SGHTA and CDR2 FQGNSA. The CDR3 consists of 17 residues. CDR3 sequence: CASSPGRGGAGASVLTF. As DNA, the CDR3 is TGTGCCAGCAGCCCCGGAAGGGGGGGCGCTGGGGCCAGCGTCCTGACTTTC.

The chain is built from TRBV6-5 and TRBJ2-5; 8 bases align to TRBD1. J lost 1 base, V lost 6 bases, and 1 base had no gene match. Per the germline V gene, CDR1 is MNHEY and CDR2 is SVGAGI. CDR3 size: 13 residues. CDR3 region: CASSGQGQETQYF. The DNA of the CDR3 is TGTGCCAGCAGCGGACAGGGCCAAGAGACCCAGTACTTC.

The chain links TRBV29-1 to TRBJ2-1; D is unresolved. The V end lost 6 bases, the J end lost 9 bases, and 12 bases lay between the germline ends. Germline lookup yields CDR1 SQVTM and CDR2 ANQGSEA. This CDR3 contains 11 residues. CDR3 amino acids: CSVVFSGEQFF. The CDR3 DNA is TGCAGCGTGGTTTTTTCCGGTGAGCAGTTCTTC.

The chain employs TRBV7-9 and TRBJ1-2; 10 nucleotides match TRBD1. This CDR3 contains 16 residues. The V and J ends lost 5 bases and 2 bases, in that order; junction bases with no gene match: 8. Germline V gene sequence: CDR1 SEHNR, CDR2 FQNEAQ (reference sequence). In nucleotides, the CDR3 is TGTGCCAGCAGCATCCTCCCGGGACAGGGGAACTATGGCTACACCTTC. Translation: CASSILPGQGNYGYTF.

CDR3 DNA sequence: TGTGCCAGCAGTGCCAAGACAGGGAGGAGCACAGATACGCAGTATTTT. Its translation: CASSAKTGRSTDTQYF. The V and J genes are TRBV6-4 and TRBJ2-3; possibly TRBD1 for D (7 bases). CDR3 length: 16 amino acids. In germline, CDR1 is MRHNA, CDR2 SNTAGT. V was cut by 4 bases and J by 0 bases, with 14 bases left in between.

The V call is TRBV9, the J call TRBJ2-1; 12 bases map to TRBD2. With V trimmed by 2 bases and J by 7 bases, 7 bases remained unmatched. The length of the CDR3 is 16 residues. Germline V gene sequence: CDR1 SGDLS, CDR2 YYNGEE. CDR3 bases: TGTGCCAGCAGCGTGAGGGGGACTAGCGGGCTTAATGAGCAGTTCTTC. The encoded protein is CASSVRGTSGLNEQFF.

CDR3 amino acids: CASSVPTSGGEQFF. In DNA form, the CDR3 reads TGCGCCAGCAGCGTCCCCACTAGCGGGGGTGAGCAGTTCTTC. The rearrangement joins TRBV5-1 to TRBJ2-1, with 11 bases lining up with TRBD2. The CDR3 runs 14 residues. Germline trimming cut 4 bases from V and 9 bases from J; bases unmatched to any gene: 6. Looked up from germline, CDR1 is SGHRS and CDR2 is YFSETQ. The variable domain in full, with the rest retrieved from reference TRBV5-1 and TRBJ2-1, is KAGVTQTPRYLIKTRGQQVTLSCSPISGHRSVSWYQQTPGQGLQFLFEYFSETQRNKGNFPGRFSGRQFSNSRSEMNVSTLELGDSALYLCASSVPTSGGEQFFGPGTRLTVL.

The chain is built from TRBV7-9 and TRBJ1-2; 7 bases map to TRBD1. Germline V gene sequence: CDR1 SEHNR, CDR2 FQNEAQ (reference sequence). Trimming took 1 base from V and 3 from J; bases not matched to a gene: 11. The CDR3 length is 17 residues. Here the CDR3 DNA reads TGTGCCAGCAGCTTAGGTCGTAGTAACGGACAGGACTATGGCTACACCTTC. Residues: CASSLGRSNGQDYGYTF. The entire variable domain, with the rest obtained from reference TRBV7-9 and TRBJ1-2, is as follows: DTGVSQNPRHKITKRGQNVTFRCDPISEHNRLYWYRQTLGQGPEFLTYFQNEAQLEKSRLLSDRFSAERPKGSFSTLEIQRTEQGDSAMYLCASSLGRSNGQDYGYTFGSGTRLTVV.

The chain recombines TRBV9 with TRBJ2-3; 8 nucleotides line up with TRBD2. V shed 0 bases, J shed 5 bases, and the junction held 8 bases outside the gene matches. This CDR3 contains 16 residues. Looked up from germline, CDR1 is SGDLS and CDR2 is YYNGEE. CDR3: CASSVGAGGREDTQYF. The CDR3 DNA sequence: TGTGCCAGCAGCGTAGGGGCGGGGGGCCGTGAAGATACGCAGTATTTT.

The chain joins TRBV4-1 to TRBJ1-2, with TRBD1 matching over 8 bases. Germline-derived CDR1 and CDR2 are MGHRA and YSYEKL. The length of the CDR3 is 14 residues. The V and J ends lost 2 bases and 8 bases, in that order; junction bases with no gene match: 7. Written as DNA, the CDR3 is TGCGCCAGCAGCCAACTGAGGACAGGGTTAGGCTACACCTTC. Translated, it gives CASSQLRTGLGYTF.

The J gene is TRBJ2-2, the V gene TRBV10-3, with a tentative D call TRBD1 (6 bases). Germline values: CDR1 ENHRY, CDR2 SYGVKD. The CDR3 is 19 residues long. V dropped 5 bases and J dropped 0 bases, with 22 bases sitting between them. CDR3 residues: CAISSEVPGTYANTGELFF. The CDR3 DNA follows: TGTGCCATCAGTTCGGAGGTCCCCGGGACATACGCGAACACCGGGGAGCTGTTTTTT.

The chain carries TRBV7-9 and TRBJ1-3; 7 bases fit TRBD1. Germline loops: CDR1 SEHNR, CDR2 FQNEAQ (reference sequence). Germline trimming cut 5 bases from V and 0 bases from J; bases unmatched to any gene: 7. The CDR3 contains 16 residues. The CDR3 nucleotides read TGTGCCAGCAGCCTCGGACAGGTCAGCTCTGGAAACACCATATATTTT. Its protein is CASSLGQVSSGNTIYF.

As regards this clone: Its ends do not fully match the called genes, so a read error is possible. V is TRBV4-2 and J is TRBJ1-5; TRBD1 agrees at 9 bases. The CDR3 loop spans 13 amino acids. In germline, CDR1 is LGHNA, CDR2 YNFKEQ. The CDR3, as DNA: TGTGCCAGCAGCCAAGATCTGGGACAGGGTACAGATTTT. It codes for CASSQDLGQGTDF.

The table lists this clone with a count of one. The DNA for the CDR3 is TGCAGCGTTCCAGGGATCTATGGCTACACCTTC. Protein sequence: CSVPGIYGYTF. V usage is TRBV29-1 and J usage is TRBJ1-2; weak D call: TRBD1 (5 bases). V gave up 5 bases and J gave up 4 bases, with 8 bases separating them. This CDR3 is built from 11 residues. The V gene's germline CDR1 is SQVTM and CDR2 ANQGSEA.

Concerning this clone: One end of the junction does not line up with germline, which may come from a read error. The chain combines TRBV15 with TRBJ2-5; the match to TRBD1 covers 9 bases. Germline loops: CDR1 LNHNV, CDR2 YYDKDF (reference sequence). This CDR3 has 15 residues. In nucleotides, the CDR3 is TGTGCCACCAGCGGAGACAGGGGGAACCAAGAGACCCAGTACTTC. This encodes CATSGDRGNQETQYF.